These 5 T cell receptor beta chains were all obtained from the same sample, sequenced in a study of T cells in Graves' hyperthyroidism and ophthalmopathy (dated by TCRdb to between 2019 and 2020). The library relied on multiplex PCR. Sequenced on an Illumina HiSeq 2000. The TCR beta CDR3 regions were amplified from the RNA transcripts. The TCR CDR3 was subjected to a first round of RT-PCR using the HTBI primer set and the Qiagen OneStep RT-PCR kit. The public reads were run again by TCRdb, first through fastp at Q25 and then through MiXCR, and only productive beta chains were kept. Rows with one shared CDR3 protein collapse into an entry with the most common genes and DNA. The sample yields some 580,000 distinct CDR3 sequences; approximately 15% were counted once. The ten most abundant clones make up 3% to 4% of the sample. Sequenced: blood. The receptor set was obtained from a woman aged 40 to 50 with Graves' ophthalmopathy.

This clonotype was picked up many times. V usage is TRBV7-9 and J usage is TRBJ1-3; D ambiguous. Germline V gene lookup returns CDR1 SEHNR and CDR2 FQNEAQ (reference sequence). V dropped 6 bases and J dropped 0 bases, with 12 bases sitting between them. This CDR3 region has 15 residues. The CDR3 sequence is CASSFNAYSGNTIYF. CDR3 coding DNA: TGTGCCAGCAGTTTTAACGCTTACTCTGGAAACACCATATATTTT.

This clonotype was observed at least ten times. The chain joins TRBV20-1 to TRBJ1-5; D is ambiguous. The V end lost 0 bases, the J end lost 5 bases, and 11 bases lay between the germline ends. The CDR3 runs to 14 residues. Germline V gives CDR1 DFQATT, CDR2 SNEGSKA (reference sequence). CDR3 in DNA: TGCAGTGCTAGAGATCCGGCATCCCATCAGCCCCAGCATTTT. Its protein product is CSARDPASHQPQHF.

This clonotype was counted many times. The rearrangement uses TRBV28 and TRBJ2-7; D may be TRBD1 (6 bases). The V gene lost 4 bases and the J gene lost 1 base, with 14 bases spanning the gap. The germline CDR1 and CDR2 sequences are MDHEN and SYDVKM. This CDR3 spans 15 amino acids. The CDR3, as DNA: TGTGCCAGCAGTTCGGAACAACAGGGATCCTACGAGCAGTACTTC. Translating it yields CASSSEQQGSYEQYF.

This clonotype came up many times. The V call is TRBV5-1, the J call TRBJ2-7; D gene uncertain. The germline CDR1 and CDR2 sequences are SGHRS and YFSETQ. The ends were cut back, 2 bases at V and 2 bases at J, with 11 bases in the middle. CDR3 length: 14 residues. CDR3 coding DNA: TGCGCCAGCAGCTTTGAACGGGTTCCCTACGAGCAGTACTTC. Translation: CASSFERVPYEQYF.

This clonotype was detected many times. The CDR3 spells CASNRQSRSYNEQFF. The CDR3 DNA reads as TGTGCCAGCAACCGACAGTCCCGCTCCTACAATGAGCAGTTCTTC. V usage is TRBV7-9 and J usage is TRBJ2-1; the D gene is possibly TRBD1 (5 bases). The CDR3 has 15 amino acids. V lost 7 bases and J lost 0, with 13 bases in between. In germline, CDR1 is SEHNR, CDR2 FQNEAQ (reference sequence). Variable domain in full (rest from reference TRBV7-9 and TRBJ2-1): DTGVSQNPRHKITKRGQNVTFRCDPISEHNRLYWYRQTLGQGPEFLTYFQNEAQLEKSRLLSDRFSAERPKGSFSTLEIQRTEQGDSAMYLCASNRQSRSYNEQFFGPGTRLTVL.